The clone carrying this T cell receptor beta chain was seen repeatedly, ten times or more. What it recognizes is unknown. The data stem from a study of human T cells and chemical hapten exposure. Separate cDNA molecules received unique molecular identifiers, which the library attached to them. Original processing notes: Per-sample TCR counts ranged from roughly 23,224 to 750,000, median around 88,000. MiXCR was run by TCRdb on the RACE reads, yielding one entry per CDR3 protein. These V and J calls originate from TCRdb's pipeline instead of the authors' own analysis. This table holds approximately 120,000 distinct CDR3 sequences, 9.2% found once. The time point is: patch test 2, 6 weeks after DPC sensitization. Specified treatment: therapeutic diphenylcyclopropenone sensitization with weekly scalp DPC. The V and J ends lost 0 bases and 12 bases respectively, with 15 bases between them. The CDR3 runs 14 residues. CDR1 is SGHNT and CDR2 is YENEEA in the germline V gene.

Study findings and constraints: Among expanded TCRs, significantly more large CDR3 similarity clusters formed than among controls.

This clonotype originated in a woman aged 35 to 49 with alopecia areata. Some clones in this sample may be carry-over from other donors' samples. The rearrangement uses TRBV11-3 and TRBJ2-1; D gene unclear. This specimen was whole blood, taken in connection with sensitization to the hapten diphenylcyclopropenone (DPC). Written as DNA, the CDR3 is TGTGCCAGCAGCTTAGATCCTTCGGGCGTTGGGCAGTTCTTC. It encodes CASSLDPSGVGQFF.